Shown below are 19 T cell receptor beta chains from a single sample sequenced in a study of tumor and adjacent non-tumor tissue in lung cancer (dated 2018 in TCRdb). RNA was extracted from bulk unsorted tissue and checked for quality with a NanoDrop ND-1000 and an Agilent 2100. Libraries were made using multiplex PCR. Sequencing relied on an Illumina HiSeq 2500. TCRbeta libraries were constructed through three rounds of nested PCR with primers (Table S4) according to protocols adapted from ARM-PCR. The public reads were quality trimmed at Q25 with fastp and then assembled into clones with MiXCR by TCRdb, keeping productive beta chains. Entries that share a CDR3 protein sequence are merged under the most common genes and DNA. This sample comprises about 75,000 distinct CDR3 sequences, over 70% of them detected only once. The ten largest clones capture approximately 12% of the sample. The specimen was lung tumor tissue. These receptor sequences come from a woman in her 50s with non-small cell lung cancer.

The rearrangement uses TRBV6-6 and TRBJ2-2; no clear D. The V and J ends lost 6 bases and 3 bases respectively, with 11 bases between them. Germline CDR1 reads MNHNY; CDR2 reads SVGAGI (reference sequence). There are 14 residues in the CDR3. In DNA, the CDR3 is TGTGCCAGCAGATCTGGGATAGACACCGGGGAGCTGTTTTTT. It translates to CASRSGIDTGELFF.

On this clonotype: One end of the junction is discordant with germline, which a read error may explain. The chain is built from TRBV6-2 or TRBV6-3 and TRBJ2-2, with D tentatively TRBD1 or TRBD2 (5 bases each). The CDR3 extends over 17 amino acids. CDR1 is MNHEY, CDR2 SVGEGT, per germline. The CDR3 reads CASSADSGTTNTGELFF. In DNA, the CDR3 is TGTGCCAGCAGTGCAGACTCCGGGACGACGAATACCGGGGAGCTGTTTTTT.

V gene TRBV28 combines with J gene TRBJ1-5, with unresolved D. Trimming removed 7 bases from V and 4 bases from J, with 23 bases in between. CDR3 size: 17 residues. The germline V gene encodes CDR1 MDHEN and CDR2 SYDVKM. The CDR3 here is CASNSIWSRVINQPQHF. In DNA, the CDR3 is TGTGCCAGCAATTCAATATGGTCACGGGTTATTAATCAGCCCCAGCATTTT. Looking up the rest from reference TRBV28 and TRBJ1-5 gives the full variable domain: DVKVTQSSRYLVKRTGEKVFLECVQDMDHENMFWYRQDPGLGLRLIYFSYDVKMKEKGDIPEGYSVSREKKERFSLILESASTNQTSMYLCASNSIWSRVINQPQHFGDGTRLSIL.

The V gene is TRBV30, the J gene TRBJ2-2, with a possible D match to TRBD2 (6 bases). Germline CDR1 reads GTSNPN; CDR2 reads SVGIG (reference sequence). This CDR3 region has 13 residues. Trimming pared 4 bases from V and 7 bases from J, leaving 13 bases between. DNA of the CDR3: TGTGCCTGGACTATATGGGGGGACGGGGAGCTGTTTTTT. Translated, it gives CAWTIWGDGELFF.

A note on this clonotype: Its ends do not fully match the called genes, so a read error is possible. This CDR3 reads CASSFGSVDIEQFF. CDR3 in DNA: TGTGCCAGCAGCTTTGGCAGTGTCGACATTGAGCAGTTTTTC. This chain joins TRBV11-2 and TRBJ2-1; D ambiguous. Germline V gives CDR1 SGHAT, CDR2 FQNNGV. The CDR3 extends over 14 amino acids. Supplemented by reference TRBV11-2 and TRBJ2-1, the full variable domain reads EAGVAQSPRYKIIEKRQSVAFWCNPISGHATLYWYQQILGQGPKLLIQFQNNGVVDDSQLPKDRFSAERLKGVDSTLKIQPAKLEDSAVYLCASSFGSVDIEQFFGPGTRLTVL.

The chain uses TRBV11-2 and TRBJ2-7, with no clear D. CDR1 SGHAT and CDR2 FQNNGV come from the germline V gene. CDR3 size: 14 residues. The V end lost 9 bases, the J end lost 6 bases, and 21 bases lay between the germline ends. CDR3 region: CASGLDSVNFEQYF. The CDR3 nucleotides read TGTGCCAGTGGCTTAGATTCCGTAAACTTCGAGCAGTACTTC.

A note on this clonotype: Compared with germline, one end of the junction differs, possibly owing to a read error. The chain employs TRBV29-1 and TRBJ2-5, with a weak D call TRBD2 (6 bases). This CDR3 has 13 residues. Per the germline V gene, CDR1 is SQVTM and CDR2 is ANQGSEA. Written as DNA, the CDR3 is TGTAGCGTTTCTGAGAATTTGGGGGAGGCCCAGTATTTC. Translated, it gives CSVSENLGEAQYF.

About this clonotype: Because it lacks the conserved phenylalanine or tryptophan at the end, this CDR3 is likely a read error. The CDR3 bases are TGTGCCAGCAGCATCTTTGGATATTCGGAAAAACTGTTTCTT. Translation: CASSIFGYSEKLFL. This chain links TRBV5-5 with TRBJ1-4; D unresolved. The length of the CDR3 is 14 residues. The V gene lost 4 bases and the J gene lost 8 bases, with 15 bases spanning the gap. Per the germline V gene, CDR1 is SGHKS and CDR2 is YYEKEE (reference sequence).

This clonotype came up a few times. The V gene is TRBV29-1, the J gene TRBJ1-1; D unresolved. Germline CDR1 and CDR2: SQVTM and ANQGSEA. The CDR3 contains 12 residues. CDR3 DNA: TGCAGTATCGTTGAGACGAACACTGAAGCTTTCTTT. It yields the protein CSIVETNTEAFF.

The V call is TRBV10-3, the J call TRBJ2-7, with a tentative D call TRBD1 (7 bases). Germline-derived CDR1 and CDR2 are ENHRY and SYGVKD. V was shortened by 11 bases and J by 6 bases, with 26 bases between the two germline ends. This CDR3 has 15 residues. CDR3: CAVGEARQGGSEQYF. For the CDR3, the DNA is TGTGCCGTCGGCGAAGCGAGACAGGGAGGTTCCGAGCAGTACTTC.

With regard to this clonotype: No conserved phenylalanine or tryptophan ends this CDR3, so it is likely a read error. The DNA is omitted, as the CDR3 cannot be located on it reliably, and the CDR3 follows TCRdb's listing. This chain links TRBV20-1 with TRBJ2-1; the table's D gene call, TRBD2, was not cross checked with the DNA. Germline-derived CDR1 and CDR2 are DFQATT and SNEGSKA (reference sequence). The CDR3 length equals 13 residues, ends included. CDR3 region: CSAPGLAGGPGFS.

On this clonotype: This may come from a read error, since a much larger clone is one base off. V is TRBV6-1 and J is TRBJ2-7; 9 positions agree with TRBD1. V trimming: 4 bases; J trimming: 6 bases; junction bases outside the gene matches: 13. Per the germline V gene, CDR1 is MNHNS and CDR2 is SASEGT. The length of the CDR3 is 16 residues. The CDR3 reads CASSGQGGHDWGEQYF. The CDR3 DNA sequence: TGTGCCAGCAGTGGACAGGGGGGACACGACTGGGGCGAGCAGTACTTC.

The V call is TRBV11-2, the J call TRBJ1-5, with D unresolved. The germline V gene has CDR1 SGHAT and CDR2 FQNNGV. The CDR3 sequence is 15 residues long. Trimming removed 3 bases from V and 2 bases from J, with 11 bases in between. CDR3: CASSFYRLGNQPQHF. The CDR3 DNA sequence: TGTGCCAGCAGCTTTTATAGATTGGGCAATCAGCCCCAGCATTTT.

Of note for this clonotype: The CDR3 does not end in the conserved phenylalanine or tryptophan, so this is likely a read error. The CDR3 is CSVFKPRVDIQYL. The CDR3 bases are TGCAGCGTTTTCAAACCAAGGGTAGACATTCAGTACTTA. The chain employs TRBV29-1 and TRBJ2-4; D is unclear. The CDR3 spans 13 residues. Trimming pared 5 bases from V and 8 bases from J, leaving 16 bases between. Per germline, CDR1 SQVTM and CDR2 ANQGSEA.

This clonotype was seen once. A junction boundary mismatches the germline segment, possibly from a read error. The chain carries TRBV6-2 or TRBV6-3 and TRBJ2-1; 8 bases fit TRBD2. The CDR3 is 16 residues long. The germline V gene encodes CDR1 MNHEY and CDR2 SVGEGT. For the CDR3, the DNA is TGTACCAGCAGTTACGGGCGGGAGGCGTCGTACAATGAGCGGTTCTTC. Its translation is CTSSYGREASYNERFF.

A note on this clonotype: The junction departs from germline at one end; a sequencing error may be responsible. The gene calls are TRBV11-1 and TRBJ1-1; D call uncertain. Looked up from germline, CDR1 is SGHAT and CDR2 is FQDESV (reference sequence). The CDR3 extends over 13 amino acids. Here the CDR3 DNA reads TGTGCCAGCAGCATGGGTTTCGACACTGAAGTTTTCTTT. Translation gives CASSMGFDTEVFF.

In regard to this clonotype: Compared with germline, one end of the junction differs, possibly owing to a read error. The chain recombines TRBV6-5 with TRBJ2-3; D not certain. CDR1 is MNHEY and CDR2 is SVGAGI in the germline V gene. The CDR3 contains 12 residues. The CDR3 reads CTSSPTTNTHYF. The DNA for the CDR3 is TGTACCAGCAGTCCTACTACGAATACGCACTATTTT.

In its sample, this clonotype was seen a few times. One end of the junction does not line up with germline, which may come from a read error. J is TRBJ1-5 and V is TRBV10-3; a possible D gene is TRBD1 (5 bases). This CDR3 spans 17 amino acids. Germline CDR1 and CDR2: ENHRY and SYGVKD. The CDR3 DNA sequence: TGTGTCATCAGCCCCGAGGTGGGGGGTTGGAGCAATCAGCCCCAGCATTTC. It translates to CVISPEVGGWSNQPQHF.

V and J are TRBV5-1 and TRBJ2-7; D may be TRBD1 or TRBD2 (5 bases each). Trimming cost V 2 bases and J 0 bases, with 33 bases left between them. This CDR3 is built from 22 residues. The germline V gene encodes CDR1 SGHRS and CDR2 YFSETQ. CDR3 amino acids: CASSLTREHVVGRSPSSYEQYF. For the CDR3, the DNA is TGCGCCAGCAGCTTAACCAGGGAGCACGTCGTCGGACGGTCACCCAGCTCCTACGAGCAGTACTTC.